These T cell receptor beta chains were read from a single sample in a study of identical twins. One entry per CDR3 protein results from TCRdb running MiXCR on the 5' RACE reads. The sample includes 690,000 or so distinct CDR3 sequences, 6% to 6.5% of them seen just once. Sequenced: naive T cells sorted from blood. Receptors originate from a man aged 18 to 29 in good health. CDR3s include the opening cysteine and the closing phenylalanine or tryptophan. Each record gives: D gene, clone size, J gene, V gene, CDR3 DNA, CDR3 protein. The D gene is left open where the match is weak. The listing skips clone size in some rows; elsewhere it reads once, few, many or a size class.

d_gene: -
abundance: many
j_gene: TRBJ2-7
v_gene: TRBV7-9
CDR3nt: TGTGCCAGCAGCTTATTGTTGCGCGAGCAGTACTTC
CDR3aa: CASSLLLREQYF

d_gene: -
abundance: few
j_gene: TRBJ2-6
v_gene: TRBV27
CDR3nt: TGTGCCAGCAGTTTCGATTCCTCTGGGGCCAACGTCCTGACTTTC
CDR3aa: CASSFDSSGANVLTF

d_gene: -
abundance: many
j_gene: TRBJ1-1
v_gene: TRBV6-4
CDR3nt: TGTGCCAGCAGCTCCGCAATCGGGACTGAAGCTTTCTTT
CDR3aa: CASSSAIGTEAFF

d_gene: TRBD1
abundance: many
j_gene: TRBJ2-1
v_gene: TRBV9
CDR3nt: TGTGCCAGCAGCGTATCAGGGGGACGTGAGCAGTTCTTC
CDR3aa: CASSVSGGREQFF

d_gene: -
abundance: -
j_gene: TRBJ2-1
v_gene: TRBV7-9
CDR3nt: TGTGCCAGCAGCCCTGAGAGATTTGAGCAGTTCTTC
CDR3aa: CASSPERFEQFF

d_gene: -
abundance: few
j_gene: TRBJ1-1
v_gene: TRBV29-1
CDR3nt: TGCAGCGACGGGACGGTGAACACTGAAGCTTTCTTT
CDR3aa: CSDGTVNTEAFF

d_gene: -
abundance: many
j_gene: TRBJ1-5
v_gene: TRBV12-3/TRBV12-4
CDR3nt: TGTGCCAGCAGTTGGCCAGCGGATAGCAATCAGCCCCAGCATTTT
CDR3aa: CASSWPADSNQPQHF

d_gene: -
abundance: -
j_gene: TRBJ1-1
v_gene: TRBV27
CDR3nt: TGTGCCAGCAGTTTATGGGCCGGAGCTTTCTTT
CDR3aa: CASSLWAGAFF

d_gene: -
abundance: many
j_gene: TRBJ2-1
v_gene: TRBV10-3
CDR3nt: TGTGCCATCAGTGATGGAGGGCCGTCCTACAATGAGCAGTTCTTC
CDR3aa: CAISDGGPSYNEQFF

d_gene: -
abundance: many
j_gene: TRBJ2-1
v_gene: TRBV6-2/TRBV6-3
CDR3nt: TGTGCCAGCAGTTACTCTGTCCTCAATGAGCAGTTCTTC
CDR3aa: CASSYSVLNEQFF

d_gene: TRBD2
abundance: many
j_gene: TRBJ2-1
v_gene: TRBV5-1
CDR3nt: TGCGCCAGCAGCTTGGAAGCGGGAGATTCCAATGAGCAGTTCTTC
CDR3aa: CASSLEAGDSNEQFF

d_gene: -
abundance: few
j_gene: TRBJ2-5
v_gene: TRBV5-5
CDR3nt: TGTGCCAGCAGCTTGGCCGCGGCAGGGGAGGGGGAGACCCAGTACTTC
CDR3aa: CASSLAAAGEGETQYF

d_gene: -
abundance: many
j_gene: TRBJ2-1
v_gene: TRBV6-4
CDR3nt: TGTGCCAGCAGTGACTCCTTTAAGGCGAACTTCAATGAGCAGTTCTTC
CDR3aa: CASSDSFKANFNEQFF

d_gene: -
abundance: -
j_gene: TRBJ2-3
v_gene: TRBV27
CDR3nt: TGTGCCAGCTTAAGAAAACCGGGACCCAGCCCAGATACGCAGTATTTT
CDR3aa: CASLRKPGPSPDTQYF

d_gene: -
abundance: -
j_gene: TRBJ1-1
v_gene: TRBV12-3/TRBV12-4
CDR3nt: TGTGCCAGCAGTTTAGGAGACAGGAGGGCCCTTATGGACTCTGAAGCTTTCTTT
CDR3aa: CASSLGDRRALMDSEAFF

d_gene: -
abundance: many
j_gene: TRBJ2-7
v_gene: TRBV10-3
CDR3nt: TGTGCCATCAGCTTCGGACAGTCCTACGAGCAGTACTTC
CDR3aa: CAISFGQSYEQYF

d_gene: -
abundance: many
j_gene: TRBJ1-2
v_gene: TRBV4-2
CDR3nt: TGTGCCAGCAGCCAAGAGTTGGGACGGCTCTTCTATGGCTACACCTTC
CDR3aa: CASSQELGRLFYGYTF

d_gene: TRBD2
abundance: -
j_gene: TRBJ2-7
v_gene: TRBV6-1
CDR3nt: TGTGCCAGCAGTGTCCGGCGGGAGATATACGAGCAGTACTTC
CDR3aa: CASSVRREIYEQYF

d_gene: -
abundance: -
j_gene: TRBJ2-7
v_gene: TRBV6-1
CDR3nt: TGTGCCAGCATCCCAACGGCGTCGCTAGCCTACGAGCAGTACTTC
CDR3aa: CASIPTASLAYEQYF

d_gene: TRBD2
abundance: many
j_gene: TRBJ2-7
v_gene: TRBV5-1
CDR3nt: TGCGCCAGCAGCTTGCGTCGGATTGCGGGAGGATCCGAGCAGTACTTC
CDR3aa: CASSLRRIAGGSEQYF

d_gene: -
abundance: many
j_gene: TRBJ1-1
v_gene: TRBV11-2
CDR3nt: TGTGCCAGCAGCTACTTGGGGGCAGCCCTTGAAGCTTTCTTT
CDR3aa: CASSYLGAALEAFF

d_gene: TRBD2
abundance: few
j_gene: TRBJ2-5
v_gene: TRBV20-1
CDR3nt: TGCAGTGCTCGAGGAGCGACTAGCGGGAGGGCCGGGGAGACCCAGTACTTC
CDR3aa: CSARGATSGRAGETQYF

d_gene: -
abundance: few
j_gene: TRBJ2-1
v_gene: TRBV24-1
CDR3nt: TGTGCCACCAGTGATCCAGCGTATAGGGGGGAGGGCTCCTACAATGAGCAGTTCTTC
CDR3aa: CATSDPAYRGEGSYNEQFF

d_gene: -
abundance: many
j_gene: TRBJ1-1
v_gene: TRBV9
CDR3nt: TGTGCCAGCAGCGTGGGAGAGAACACTGAAGCTTTCTTT
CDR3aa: CASSVGENTEAFF

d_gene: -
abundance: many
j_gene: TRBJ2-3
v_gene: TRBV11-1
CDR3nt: TGTGCCAGCAGCACAGAAGCGGCAGATACGCAGTATTTT
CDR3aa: CASSTEAADTQYF

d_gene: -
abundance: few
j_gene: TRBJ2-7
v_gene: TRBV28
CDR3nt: TGTGCCAGCAGTTTATTACCGGGAGCAGTGGACGAGCAGTACTTC
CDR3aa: CASSLLPGAVDEQYF

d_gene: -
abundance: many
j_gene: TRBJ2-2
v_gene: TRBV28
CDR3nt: TGTGCCAGCAGCCCGGACTTCACCGGGGAGCTGTTTTTT
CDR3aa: CASSPDFTGELFF

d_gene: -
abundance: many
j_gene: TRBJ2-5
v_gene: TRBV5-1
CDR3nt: TGCGCCAGCAGCTTGGTTCAGGGCCAAGAGACCCAGTACTTC
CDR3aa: CASSLVQGQETQYF

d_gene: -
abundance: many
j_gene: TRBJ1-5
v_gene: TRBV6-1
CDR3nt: TGTGCCAGCAGTGAAACAGCCTTCAATCAGCCCCAGCATTTT
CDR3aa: CASSETAFNQPQHF

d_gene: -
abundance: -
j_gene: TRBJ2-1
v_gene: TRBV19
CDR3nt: TGTGCCAGTAGTACCGTCGGCCACAATGAGCAGTTCTTC
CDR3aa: CASSTVGHNEQFF

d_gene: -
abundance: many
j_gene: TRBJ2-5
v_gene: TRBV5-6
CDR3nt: TGTGCCAGCAGCTGGAGGGGCAGGGAAACCCTAGAGACCCAGTACTTC
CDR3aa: CASSWRGRETLETQYF

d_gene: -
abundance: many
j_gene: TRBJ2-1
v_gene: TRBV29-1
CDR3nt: TGCAGCGTTGGTTCACCGGGAAGGCTCGGTGAGCAGTTCTTC
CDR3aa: CSVGSPGRLGEQFF

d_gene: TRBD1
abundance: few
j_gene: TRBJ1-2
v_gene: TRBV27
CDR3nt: TGTGCCAGCAGTTTATCGGGGACAGGCAACCCGGGGCAGAACTATGGCTACACCTTC
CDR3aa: CASSLSGTGNPGQNYGYTF

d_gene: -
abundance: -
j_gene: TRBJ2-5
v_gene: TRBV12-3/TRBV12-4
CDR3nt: TGTGCCAGCAGGACAGGCGGGGGGACCCAGTACTTC
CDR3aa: CASRTGGGTQYF

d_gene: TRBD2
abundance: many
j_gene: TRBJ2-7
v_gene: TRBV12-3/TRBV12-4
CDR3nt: TGTGCCAGCAGTTTAGCGCTGTCTAGCGGGAGGCATTTGGAGGGGTCCTACGAGCAGTACTTC
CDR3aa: CASSLALSSGRHLEGSYEQYF

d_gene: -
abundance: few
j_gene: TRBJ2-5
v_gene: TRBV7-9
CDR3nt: TGTGCCAGCAGCTTAGTTCTGGGCACAGGCCAAGAGACCCAGTACTTC
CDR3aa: CASSLVLGTGQETQYF

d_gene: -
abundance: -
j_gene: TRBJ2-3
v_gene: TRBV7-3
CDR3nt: TGTGCCAGCAGCTTAGAGGTGAAGGATACGCAGTATTTT
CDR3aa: CASSLEVKDTQYF

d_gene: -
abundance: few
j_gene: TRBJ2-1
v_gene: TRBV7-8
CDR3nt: TGTGCCAGCAGCTTATCGAGTGTTGAGCAGTTCTTC
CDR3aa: CASSLSSVEQFF

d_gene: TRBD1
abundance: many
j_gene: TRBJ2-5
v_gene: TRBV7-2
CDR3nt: TGTGCCAGCAGCTTAGGATGGGACAGTCTGTACTTC
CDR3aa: CASSLGWDSLYF

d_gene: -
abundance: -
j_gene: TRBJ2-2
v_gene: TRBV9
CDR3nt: TGTGCCAGCAGCGCTCGTCGCACCGGGGAGCTGTTTTTT
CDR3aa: CASSARRTGELFF

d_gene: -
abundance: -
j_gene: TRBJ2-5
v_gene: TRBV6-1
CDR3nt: TGTGCCAGCAGTGAACAGGCTCTTTCCCTCCTTTTCCAAGAGACCCAGTACTTC
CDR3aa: CASSEQALSLLFQETQYF

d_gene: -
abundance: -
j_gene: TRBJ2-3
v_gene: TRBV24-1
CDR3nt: TGTGCCACCAGTGTTTGGGGCACAGATACGCAGTATTTT
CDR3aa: CATSVWGTDTQYF

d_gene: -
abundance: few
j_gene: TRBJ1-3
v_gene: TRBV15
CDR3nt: TGTGCCACCAAGGGCCAGAGAGGAAACACCATATATTTT
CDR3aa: CATKGQRGNTIYF

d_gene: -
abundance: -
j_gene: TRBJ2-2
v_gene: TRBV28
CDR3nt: TGTGCCAGCAGGCCACCCCCTGGCAGGCCCGGGGAGCTGTTTTTT
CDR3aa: CASRPPPGRPGELFF

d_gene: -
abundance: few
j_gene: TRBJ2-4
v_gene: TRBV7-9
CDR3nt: TGTGCCAGCAGCTTGGAGAGGTTTCCCAAAAACATTCAGTACTTC
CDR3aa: CASSLERFPKNIQYF

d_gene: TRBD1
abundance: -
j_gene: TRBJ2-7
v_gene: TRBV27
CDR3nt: TGTGCCAGCAAGTGGACAGGGCAGGAAAGGGGTGAGCAGTACTTC
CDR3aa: CASKWTGQERGEQYF

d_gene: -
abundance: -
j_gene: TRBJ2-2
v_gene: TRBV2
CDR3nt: TGTGCCAGCAGTTCCCACGGAGCGAACACCGGGGAGCTGTTTTTT
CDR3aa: CASSSHGANTGELFF

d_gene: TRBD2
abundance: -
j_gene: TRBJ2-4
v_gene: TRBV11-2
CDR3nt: TGTGCCAGCAGCTTAGGACTAGCGGGGGGCCGGGGGCAAAACATTCAGTACTTC
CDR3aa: CASSLGLAGGRGQNIQYF

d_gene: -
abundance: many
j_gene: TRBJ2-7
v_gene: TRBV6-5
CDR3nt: TGTGCCAGCAGTTACTCTGGGGACAAATCCTACGAGCAGTACTTC
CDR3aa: CASSYSGDKSYEQYF

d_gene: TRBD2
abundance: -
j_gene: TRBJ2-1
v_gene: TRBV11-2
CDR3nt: TGTGCCAGCAGCTTAGATGCTAGCGGGAGATTAGACAATGAGCAGTTCTTC
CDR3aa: CASSLDASGRLDNEQFF

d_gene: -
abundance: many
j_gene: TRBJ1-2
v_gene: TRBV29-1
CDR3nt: TGCAGCGTTCAGGACTCCTATGGCTACACCTTC
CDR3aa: CSVQDSYGYTF

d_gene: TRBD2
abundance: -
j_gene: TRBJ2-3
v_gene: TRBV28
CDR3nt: TGTGCCAGCAGTCCAGGACTAGCGGGAGGACCAGATACGCAGTATTTT
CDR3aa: CASSPGLAGGPDTQYF

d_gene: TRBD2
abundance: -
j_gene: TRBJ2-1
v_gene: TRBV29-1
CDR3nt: TGCAGCGTTTATAGCGGGAGGGTTTACAATGAGCAGTTCTTC
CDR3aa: CSVYSGRVYNEQFF

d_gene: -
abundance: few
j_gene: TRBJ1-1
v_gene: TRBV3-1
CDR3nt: TGTGCCAGCAGCCACCTCGCAGGGAGGCTCGCTGAAGCTTTCTTT
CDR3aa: CASSHLAGRLAEAFF

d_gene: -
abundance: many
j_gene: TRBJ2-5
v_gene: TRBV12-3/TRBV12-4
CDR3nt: TGTGCCAGCAGCTATAACCAAGCGGAGACCCAGTACTTC
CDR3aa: CASSYNQAETQYF

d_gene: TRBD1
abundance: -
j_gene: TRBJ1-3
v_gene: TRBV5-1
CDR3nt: TGCGCCAGCAGCCTGAGTCGACAGGGACCGGGAAACACCATATATTTT
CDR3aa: CASSLSRQGPGNTIYF

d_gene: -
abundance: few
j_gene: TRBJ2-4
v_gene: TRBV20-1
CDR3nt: TGCAGTGCTAGAGATCAGGGGATAGCCAAAAACATTCAGTACTTC
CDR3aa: CSARDQGIAKNIQYF

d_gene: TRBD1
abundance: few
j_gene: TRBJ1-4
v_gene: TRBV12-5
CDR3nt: TGTGCTAGTGTTCAAAGAGGGGACAGGAGGCGGACTAATGAAAAACTGTTTTTT
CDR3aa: CASVQRGDRRRTNEKLFF

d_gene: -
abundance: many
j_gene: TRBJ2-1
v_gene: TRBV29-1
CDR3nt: TGCAGCGGCGGAAATGAGCAGTTCTTC
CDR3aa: CSGGNEQFF

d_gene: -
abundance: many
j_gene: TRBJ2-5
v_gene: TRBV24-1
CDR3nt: TGTGCCACCAGTGCTCCAGCCCGAGAGACCCAGTACTTC
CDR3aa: CATSAPARETQYF